This TCR beta chain was found in a study of vaccination effects on CD4 cells after COVID-19. Study-level points and caveats: Infection- and vaccine-induced clones contracted markedly late after vaccination.

Sequencing was preceded by expansion of antigen-specific CD4+ T cells with viral peptide pools in the ViraFEST assay. An approximately nine-day culture period preceded the isolation of CD4+ T cells. None of these healthy vaccinees had been infected with SARS-CoV-2 before vaccination. Researchers swapped half the medium for IL-2 medium on both days 3 and 7. Libraries were prepared by immunoSEQ multiplex PCR; TCRdb keeps only in-frame clonotypes and omits some of them. The sample yields fewer than 30,000 clones, 75% to 85% seen once. This clone is labeled as medium-sized. What it binds is not known. In germline, CDR1 is SGHTA, CDR2 FQGNSA. The CDR3 is 13 residues long. V dropped 3 bases and J dropped 10 bases, with 13 bases sitting between them.

The receptor comes from a human donor who received a COVID-19 vaccine. The material was CD4+ T cells from PBMCs cultured with SARS-CoV-2 spike peptides, obtained before COVID-19 vaccination. The chain has TRBV7-2 and TRBJ1-5; D gene ambiguous. The CDR3 is CASSFGPSNPQHF. The CDR3 DNA follows: TGTGCCAGCAGCTTTGGTCCGAGCAACCCCCAGCATTTT. The full variable domain, in which reference TRBV7-2 and TRBJ1-5 provide the parts outside the CDR3, is GAGVSQSPSNKVTEKGKDVELRCDPISGHTALYWYRQSLGQGLEFLIYFQGNSAPDKSGLPSDRFSAERTGGSVSTLTIQRTQQEDSAVYLCASSFGPSNPQHFGDGTRLSIL.